There are many counts of the clone carrying this T cell receptor beta chain. Its target is unknown. TCRdb independently ran MiXCR on the RT-PCR reads; one entry per CDR3 protein. Of around 520,000 distinct CDR3 sequences listed, about 25% are singletons. This CDR3 spans 18 amino acids. Germline CDR1 SGHAT, CDR2 FQNNGV. V dropped 1 base and J dropped 1; count of bases not matched to a gene: 12. This sample was included in a study of response to subunit inactivated influenza vaccine. Study findings and constraints: Seasonal influenza vaccination, on each occasion, was suggested by the authors to recruit few new T cells.

The clonotype was recovered from a man aged 45-65 years who received an inactivated influenza vaccine. Here the sequenced sample was CD4+ T cells sorted from PBMCs, taken roughly 5 days after vaccination. The rearrangement joins TRBV11-2 to TRBJ2-5; TRBD1 matches 7 bases. The CDR3 reads CASSLVALIDRAQETQYF. The CDR3 DNA reads as TGTGCCAGCAGCTTAGTTGCTCTCATCGACAGGGCCCAAGAGACCCAGTACTTC. Complete variable domain (other parts from reference TRBV11-2 and TRBJ2-5): EAGVAQSPRYKIIEKRQSVAFWCNPISGHATLYWYQQILGQGPKLLIQFQNNGVVDDSQLPKDRFSAERLKGVDSTLKIQPAKLEDSAVYLCASSLVALIDRAQETQYFGPGTRLLVL.